Listed below are T cell receptor beta chains from one sample, sequenced in a study of blood T cell repertoires in COVID-19. The data were produced by immunoSEQ multiplex PCR, yet TCRdb's version contains in-frame clones alone and is incomplete. The data contain roughly 330,000 clones, around 86% of them singletons. The sample comprised PBMCs or T cells enriched from blood (not recorded which). These receptors all come from a woman between 18 and 29 years old who had recovered from COVID-19. Each CDR3 is given with its conserved first and last residue. D genes are given only for firm matches. Part of the rows lack a size; the others show once, few, many or a class for expanded clones.

TRBD2 | TRBJ2-5 | . | TRBV9 | CASSVGRTSGETQYF | TGTGCCAGCAGCGTAGGTCGGACTAGCGGGGAGACCCAGTACTTC
. | TRBJ1-1 | few | TRBV11-2 | CASSLREDTEAFF | TGTGCCAGCAGCTTAAGGGAGGACACTGAAGCTTTCTTT
TRBD1 | TRBJ2-5 | few | TRBV30 | CAWDTGGQETQYF | TGTGCCTGGGATACAGGGGGCCAAGAGACCCAGTACTTC
TRBD2 | TRBJ2-4 | . | TRBV19 | CASSTIAGGALAKNIQYF | TGTGCCAGTAGTACCATAGCGGGAGGAGCTCTAGCCAAAAACATTCAGTACTTC
TRBD1 | TRBJ1-6 | . | TRBV9 | CASSERQGTSPLHF | TGTGCCAGCAGCGAAAGACAGGGCACTTCACCCCTCCACTTT
. | TRBJ1-1 | . | TRBV27 | CASSSFPRQAPEAFF | TGTGCCAGCAGTTCCTTCCCCCGACAGGCTCCTGAAGCTTTCTTT
. | TRBJ1-5 | . | TRBV30 | CAWSPGTANNQPQHF | TGTGCCTGGTCTCCCGGGACTGCTAACAATCAGCCCCAGCATTTT
TRBD1 | TRBJ1-6 | once | TRBV30 | CAWSSGQSGSPLHF | TGTGCCTGGAGTTCGGGACAGTCGGGTTCACCCCTCCACTTT
. | TRBJ1-4 | . | TRBV24-1 | CATSDPPPNEKLFF | TGTGCCACCAGTGATCCCCCTCCGAATGAAAAACTGTTTTTT
. | TRBJ2-1 | . | TRBV19 | CASGVGGVSGTSYNEQFF | TGTGCCAGTGGTGTAGGGGGCGTTAGCGGGACCTCCTACAATGAGCAGTTCTTC
. | TRBJ1-1 | . | TRBV30 | CAWSKLPEAFF | TGTGCCTGGAGTAAACTACCCGAAGCTTTCTTT
TRBD1 | TRBJ2-5 | once | TRBV14 | CASSPRQGALRPQETQYF | TGTGCCAGCAGCCCTAGACAGGGGGCGTTAAGGCCCCAAGAGACCCAGTACTTC
. | TRBJ2-7 | . | TRBV5-1 | CASSFGDSSYEQYF | TGCGCCAGCAGCTTCGGGGACTCGAGTTACGAGCAGTACTTC
. | TRBJ1-3 | . | TRBV30 | CAWSSSGNTIYF | TGTGCCTGGAGTTCTAGTGGAAACACCATATATTTT
TRBD2 | TRBJ2-7 | . | TRBV3-1/TRBV3-2 | CASSPSGRGYEQYF | TGTGCCAGCAGCCCTAGCGGTCGCGGGTACGAGCAGTACTTC
TRBD2 | TRBJ2-7 | few | TRBV5-1 | CASRQREESHEQYF | TGCGCCAGCAGACAGCGGGAAGAATCCCACGAGCAGTACTTC
. | TRBJ1-6 | . | TRBV12-3/TRBV12-4 | CASSRGGNSPLHF | TGTGCCAGCAGTAGAGGGGGAAATTCACCCCTCCACTTT
TRBD1 | TRBJ2-1 | few | TRBV6-2/TRBV6-3 | CASSRTGGSNEQFF | TGTGCCAGCAGCCGAACAGGGGGCTCGAATGAGCAGTTCTTC
TRBD1 | TRBJ1-1 | few | TRBV19 | CASSKDRDTEAFF | TGTGCCAGTAGTAAAGACAGGGACACTGAAGCTTTCTTT
TRBD2 | TRBJ2-3 | . | TRBV9 | CASSVVPYGLAGITTDTQYF | TGTGCCAGCAGCGTAGTGCCCTACGGTCTAGCGGGGATAACCACAGATACGCAGTATTTT